This is a list of T cell receptor beta chains from one sample in a study of neurological immune-mediated disorders. TCRdb reprocessed the 5' RACE reads with MiXCR, giving one entry per CDR3 protein. The data hold under 35,000 distinct CDR3 sequences, with about an eighth observed a single time. Sequencing was carried out using CD4+ T cells from blood. All receptors come from a female donor with HTLV-1-associated myelopathy (HAM/TSP). The CDR3 runs from the conserved cysteine through the conserved F or W. The D gene is left open where the match is weak. Clone size, where shown, is once, few, many, or a class for clones that have expanded.

NA	TRBV4-2	TRBD1	TRBJ1-2	CASSIPGQGTYGYTF	TGTGCCAGCAGCATTCCGGGACAGGGAACGTATGGCTACACCTTC
many	TRBV29-1	NA	TRBJ2-5	CSVQEGETQYF	TGCAGCGTTCAGGAGGGAGAGACCCAGTACTTC
many	TRBV20-1	NA	TRBJ1-1	CSARDYSFMNTEAFF	TGCAGTGCTAGAGATTACAGTTTCATGAACACTGAAGCTTTCTTT
many	TRBV5-1	NA	TRBJ2-3	CASAAGYEADTQYF	TGCGCCAGCGCGGCAGGCTACGAGGCAGATACGCAGTATTTT
many	TRBV6-6	TRBD1	TRBJ2-6	CASSYRQGAANVLTF	TGTGCCAGCAGTTACAGACAGGGTGCGGCCAACGTCCTGACTTTC
many	TRBV29-1	NA	TRBJ2-6	CSVETAGANVLTF	TGCAGCGTTGAAACGGCCGGGGCCAACGTCCTGACTTTC
many	TRBV7-2	NA	TRBJ2-6	CASSFQSGHGFSGANVLTF	TGTGCCAGCAGCTTTCAGTCGGGACACGGGTTCTCTGGGGCCAACGTCCTGACTTTC
many	TRBV2	NA	TRBJ2-1	CASLGSSYNEQFF	TGTGCCAGCCTGGGCAGCTCCTACAATGAGCAGTTCTTC
many	TRBV20-1	TRBD1	TRBJ1-6	CSARGARGDSPLHF	TGCAGTGCTAGAGGGGCCAGGGGGGATTCACCCCTCCACTTT
many	TRBV5-1	NA	TRBJ2-2	CASSLDLATGELFF	TGCGCCAGCAGCTTGGATCTGGCAACCGGGGAGCTGTTTTTT
many	TRBV20-1	TRBD2	TRBJ2-2	CSASDSGAPGTGELFF	TGCAGTGCTAGTGATAGCGGGGCCCCGGGCACCGGGGAGCTGTTTTTT
many	TRBV20-1	NA	TRBJ1-1	CSASAPGGPDTEAFF	TGCAGTGCTAGCGCCCCCGGGGGGCCTGACACTGAAGCTTTCTTT
many	TRBV7-3	TRBD1	TRBJ2-1	CASSLTGGRGRNEQFF	TGTGCCAGCAGCTTAACGGGGGGCAGGGGGCGCAATGAGCAGTTCTTC
few	TRBV14	TRBD1	TRBJ2-1	CASSSTGGAEQSF	TGTGCCAGCAGCTCGACAGGGGGCGCGGAGCAGTCCTTC
many	TRBV20-1	NA	TRBJ1-1	CSARVWQGGNTEAFF	TGCAGTGCTAGAGTTTGGCAGGGTGGGAACACTGAAGCTTTCTTT
many	TRBV7-9	NA	TRBJ2-1	CASSRISSYNEQFF	TGTGCCAGCAGCCGGATTAGCTCCTACAATGAGCAGTTCTTC
many	TRBV7-2	NA	TRBJ1-2	CASSLVAVNGGYTF	TGTGCCAGCAGCTTAGTAGCGGTGAACGGTGGCTACACCTTC
many	TRBV7-2	NA	TRBJ2-4	CASSQGQLAKNIQYF	TGTGCCAGCAGCCAGGGACAACTAGCCAAAAACATTCAGTACTTC
NA	TRBV27	NA	TRBJ2-7	CASSPGMERSPGYEQYF	TGTGCCAGCAGCCCGGGGATGGAGCGTTCCCCCGGCTACGAGCAGTACTTC
many	TRBV12-3/TRBV12-4	TRBD1	TRBJ1-3	CASSLTGGGNTIYF	TGTGCCAGCAGTTTGACAGGGGGCGGAAACACCATATATTTT
once	TRBV5-1	NA	TRBJ2-7	CASSLWTGEHEQYF	TGCGCCAGCAGCCTCTGGACCGGGGAGCACGAGCAGTACTTC
NA	TRBV7-2	TRBD2	TRBJ2-1	CASTGGAGGYNEQFF	TGTGCCAGCACGGGGGGTGCGGGGGGATACAATGAGCAGTTCTTC
many	TRBV12-3/TRBV12-4	TRBD2	TRBJ2-1	CASSSSAGANEQFF	TGTGCCAGCAGTTCTTCAGCGGGAGCCAATGAGCAGTTCTTC
many	TRBV7-9	NA	TRBJ2-3	CASSSKVDTQYF	TGTGCCAGCAGCTCTAAAGTAGATACGCAGTATTTT
many	TRBV20-1	NA	TRBJ1-2	CSASDSTNLYGYTF	TGCAGTGCTTCGGACAGCACGAATCTCTATGGCTACACCTTC